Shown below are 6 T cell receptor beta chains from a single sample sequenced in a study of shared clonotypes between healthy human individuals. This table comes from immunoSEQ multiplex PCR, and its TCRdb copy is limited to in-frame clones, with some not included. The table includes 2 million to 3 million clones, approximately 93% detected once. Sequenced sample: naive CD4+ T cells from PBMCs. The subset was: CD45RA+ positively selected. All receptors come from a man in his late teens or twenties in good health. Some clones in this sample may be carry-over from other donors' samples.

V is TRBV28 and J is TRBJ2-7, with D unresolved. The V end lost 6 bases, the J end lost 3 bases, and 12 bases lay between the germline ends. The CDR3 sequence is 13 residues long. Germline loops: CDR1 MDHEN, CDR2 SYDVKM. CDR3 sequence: CASRPPGGYEQYF. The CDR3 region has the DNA TGTGCCAGCAGACCCCCAGGTGGCTACGAGCAGTACTTC.

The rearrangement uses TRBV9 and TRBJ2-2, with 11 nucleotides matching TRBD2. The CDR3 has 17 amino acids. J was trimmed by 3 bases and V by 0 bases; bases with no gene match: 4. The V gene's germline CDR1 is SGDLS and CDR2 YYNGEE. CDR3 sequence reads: CASSVVSSGRYTGELFF. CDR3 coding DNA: TGTGCCAGCAGCGTAGTCTCTAGCGGGAGGTACACCGGGGAGCTGTTTTTT.

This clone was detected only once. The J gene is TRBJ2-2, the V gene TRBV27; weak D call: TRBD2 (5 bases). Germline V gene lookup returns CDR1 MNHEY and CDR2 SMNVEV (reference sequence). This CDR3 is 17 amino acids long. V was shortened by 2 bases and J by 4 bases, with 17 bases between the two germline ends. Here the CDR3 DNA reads TGTGCCAGCAGTTTAAGCCCCGGACTGCCGGTCACCGGGGAGCTGTTTTTT. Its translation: CASSLSPGLPVTGELFF.

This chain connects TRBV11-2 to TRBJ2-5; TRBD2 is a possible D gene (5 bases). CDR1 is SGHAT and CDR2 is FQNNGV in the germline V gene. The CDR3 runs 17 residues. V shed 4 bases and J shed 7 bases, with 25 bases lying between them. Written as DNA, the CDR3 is TGTGCCAGCAGCTCCCCCCGCGGAGTGGACGGAGGCGGGACCCAGTACTTC. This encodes CASSSPRGVDGGGTQYF.

The CDR3 sequence is CASSLAPGTVQFF. DNA of the CDR3: TGTGCCAGCAGCTTAGCCCCCGGGACAGTGCAGTTCTTC. This chain connects TRBV11-3 to TRBJ2-1; TRBD1 matches 7 bases. The length of the CDR3 is 13 residues. With 1 base clipped from V and 12 bases from J, the junction kept 6 bases outside the gene matches. Per the germline V gene, CDR1 is SGHNT and CDR2 is YENEEA.

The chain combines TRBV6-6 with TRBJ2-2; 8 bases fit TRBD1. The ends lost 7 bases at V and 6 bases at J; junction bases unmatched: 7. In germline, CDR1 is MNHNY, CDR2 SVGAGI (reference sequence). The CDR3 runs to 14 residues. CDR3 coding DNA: TGTGCCAGCACCCCCCCACAGGGGGCCGGGGAGCTGTTTTTT. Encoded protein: CASTPPQGAGELFF.